This T cell receptor (beta chain) was sequenced in a study of CD8 T cells in Susac syndrome. Sequencing of TCR beta was undertaken in CD8+ and CD4+ T cells derived from blood. Isolation of CD8+ and CD4+ T cells was performed negatively, whereas enrichment of TEMRA cells was done by FACS. Reverse transcription of roughly 0.45 to 1 ug RNA was performed with random hexamers. TCRdb called the immunoSEQ multiplex PCR reads again in MiXCR, with one record for every CDR3 protein. The sample lists under 200,000 distinct CDR3 sequences; 90% to 95% were seen once. Sequenced: CD4+ T cells from PBMCs. The receptor comes from a human donor in good health.

Here the CDR3 reads CASQTNPSGETQYF. CDR3 sequence (DNA): TGTGCCAGTCAGACAAACCCCTCGGGAGAGACCCAGTACTTC. V gene TRBV18 combines with J gene TRBJ2-5; D is undetermined. From germline, CDR1 is KGHSH and CDR2 LQKENI. There are 14 residues in the CDR3. Trimming removed 9 bases at V and 4 bases at J, with 18 bases between.